This T cell receptor beta chain was captured in a study of blood T cells in healthy people across ages. Trimming cost V 3 bases and J 4 bases; bases outside gene matches: 7. The CDR3 length is 16 residues. Germline-derived CDR1 and CDR2 are SGHRS and YFSETQ. Together with a sample-barcoded 5' primer, a J-beta primer mix was included in a second PCR lasting about 6 to 11 cycles. TCRdb fed the 5' RACE reads into MiXCR, producing one record per CDR3 protein. The table records 1.5 million to 2 million distinct CDR3 sequences, 28% of them present only once. The receptor was derived from a woman aged 25-40 years in good health. The chain uses TRBV5-1 and TRBJ2-3, with TRBD1 identical over 11 bases. The sequenced sample was blood. The CDR3 DNA reads TGCGCCAGCAGCTGGGCGGGACAGGGGGTCGCAGATACGCAGTATTTT. Its protein product is CASSWAGQGVADTQYF.